One sample yielded the 11 T cell receptor beta chains listed below, sequenced in a study of metastatic and nonmetastatic thyroid tumors. Nobody among the patients had been given any treatment before thyroid surgery. TCRdb re-called the PCR reads through MiXCR. Among some 17,000 clones, roughly a quarter were seen once, and the ten largest hold over 9.5%. Sequenced sample: blood. All receptors come from a male donor with papillary thyroid cancer or a benign thyroid nodule (not recorded which). Some clones in this sample may be carry-over from other donors' samples.

The J gene is TRBJ1-6, the V gene TRBV7-2, with D hard to call. This CDR3 is built from 12 residues. V lost 1 base, J lost 10 bases, and 5 bases lay in between. Germline V gene data show CDR1 as SGHTA and CDR2 as FQGNSA. The CDR3 DNA sequence: TGTGCCAGCAGCTTAGAACTCTCACCCCTCCACTTT. As protein: CASSLELSPLHF.

Many counts were recorded for this clone. This chain links TRBV24-1 with TRBJ2-2; no reliable D call. The CDR3 consists of 15 residues. Trimming shortened V by 6 bases and J by 2 bases, and 12 bases separated the two germline ends. CDR1 and CDR2 (germline): KGHDR, SFDVKD. The CDR3 DNA reads as TGTGCCACCAGTAGCGTACAGCCCAACACCGGGGAGCTGTTTTTT. Its protein is CATSSVQPNTGELFF.

This clone is medium-sized (0.01 to 0.1%) by share. CDR3 residues: CSARPGVGTEAFF. Written as DNA, the CDR3 is TGCAGTGCGCGGCCAGGGGTCGGCACTGAAGCTTTCTTT. This sequence joins TRBV20-1 and TRBJ1-1, with D possibly being TRBD1 (6 bases). The CDR3 runs to 13 residues. Germline loops: CDR1 DFQATT, CDR2 SNEGSKA (reference sequence). The V and J ends lost 6 bases and 4 bases respectively, with 15 bases between them.

This clone was observed once. Here the CDR3 reads CASSLTLLAGGRDEQFF. CDR3 in DNA: TGTGCCAGCAGCTTAACCTTACTAGCGGGGGGGCGAGATGAGCAGTTCTTC. This chain links TRBV7-3 with TRBJ2-1; TRBD2 matches at 13 bases. V was pared by 0 bases and J by 8 bases, with 7 bases of the junction left unmatched. This CDR3 is 17 amino acids long. Per germline, CDR1 SGHTA and CDR2 FQGTGA.

This clone came up many times. The chain combines TRBV20-1 with TRBJ2-7; no definite D call. CDR3 length: 15 residues. Germline CDR1 reads DFQATT; CDR2 reads SNEGSKA (reference sequence). The ends were cut back, 0 bases at V and 2 bases at J, with 14 bases in the middle. In nucleotides, the CDR3 is TGCAGTGCTAGAGATATTATGCAGGAGCCCTACGAGCAGTACTTC. Translation gives CSARDIMQEPYEQYF.

The sample holds many counts of this clone. J is TRBJ1-6 and V is TRBV9, with a tentative D call TRBD1 (6 bases). Germline V gene data show CDR1 as SGDLS and CDR2 as YYNGEE. CDR3 size: 15 residues. V was clipped by 3 bases and J by 7 bases, with 14 bases between them. CDR3 loop: CASSATGSENSPLHF. The CDR3 coding sequence is TGTGCCAGCAGCGCAACAGGGAGTGAGAATTCACCCCTCCACTTT.

This clone ranks as medium-sized. The chain uses TRBV4-1 and TRBJ1-1, with D unclear. CDR3 length: 13 residues. Between the trimmed V and J ends, which lost 6 bases and 6 bases, there was a span of 14 bases. The V gene's germline CDR1 is MGHRA and CDR2 YSYEKL. CDR3 region: CASRDPQGSEAFF. The CDR3 DNA reads TGCGCCAGCAGAGACCCGCAAGGATCTGAAGCTTTCTTT.

This clone is medium-sized (0.01 to 0.1%) by share. The chain uses TRBV6-1 and TRBJ2-2, with 9 positions matching TRBD1. Germline CDR1 reads MNHNS; CDR2 reads SASEGT. CDR3 length: 16 amino acids. V shed 7 bases and J 6 bases; nucleotides not matched to a gene: 12. The DNA of the CDR3 is TGTGCCAGCACCTCTTCGGGACAGGGTAACGCCGGGGAGCTGTTTTTT. Translation: CASTSSGQGNAGELFF.

This clone was seen repeatedly, ten times or more. The rearrangement joins TRBV20-1 to TRBJ2-5, with TRBD2 identical over 8 bases. The germline V gene encodes CDR1 DFQATT and CDR2 SNEGSKA (reference sequence). The CDR3 extends over 16 amino acids. After removal of 2 bases from V and 4 bases from J, the junction contained 12 bases not matched to a gene. CDR3 amino acids: CSARKGGIGTRETQYF. Here the CDR3 DNA reads TGCAGTGCTAGAAAAGGGGGGATCGGGACTAGAGAGACCCAGTACTTC.

There are many counts of this clone. A much larger clone differs by one base, so this may be a read error. The chain couples TRBV6-1 to TRBJ1-5, with D perhaps TRBD1 (6 bases). The CDR3 is made up of 14 amino acids. CDR1 is MNHNS and CDR2 is SASEGT in the germline V gene. V lost 5 bases and J 6 bases, leaving 14 bases between the germline ends. The CDR3 here is CASSWAGESQPQHF. The CDR3 DNA follows: TGTGCCAGCAGTTGGGCAGGGGAAAGTCAGCCCCAGCATTTT.

This clone has only a few counts. The CDR3 nucleotides are TGTGCCAGCAGTTACTCCCGCGCGGACGGCTACACCTTC. This gives the protein CASSYSRADGYTF. V usage is TRBV6-5 and J usage is TRBJ1-2; D remains ambiguous. In germline, CDR1 is MNHEY, CDR2 SVGAGI. Trimming shortened V by 0 bases and J by 8 bases, and 10 bases separated the two germline ends. The CDR3 has 13 residues.